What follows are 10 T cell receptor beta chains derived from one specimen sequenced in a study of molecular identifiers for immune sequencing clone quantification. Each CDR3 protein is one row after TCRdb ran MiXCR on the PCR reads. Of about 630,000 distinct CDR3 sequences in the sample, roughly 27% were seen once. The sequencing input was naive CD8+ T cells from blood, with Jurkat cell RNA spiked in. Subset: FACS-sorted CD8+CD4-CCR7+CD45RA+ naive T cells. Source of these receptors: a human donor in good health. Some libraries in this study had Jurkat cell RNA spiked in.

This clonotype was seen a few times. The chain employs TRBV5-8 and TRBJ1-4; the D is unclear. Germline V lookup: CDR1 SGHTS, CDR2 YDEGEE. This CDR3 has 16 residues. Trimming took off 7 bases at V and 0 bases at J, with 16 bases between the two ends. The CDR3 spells CASSQGYGATNEKLFF. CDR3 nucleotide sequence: TGTGCCAGCTCACAAGGTTACGGGGCAACTAATGAAAAACTGTTTTTT.

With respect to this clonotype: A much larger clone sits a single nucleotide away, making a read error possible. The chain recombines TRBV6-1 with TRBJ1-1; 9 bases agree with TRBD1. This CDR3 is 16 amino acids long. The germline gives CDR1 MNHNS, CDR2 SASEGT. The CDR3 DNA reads TGTGCCGGCAGTGAAGCGAGGACAGGGGTGAACACTGAAGCTTTCTTT. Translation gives CAGSEARTGVNTEAFF.

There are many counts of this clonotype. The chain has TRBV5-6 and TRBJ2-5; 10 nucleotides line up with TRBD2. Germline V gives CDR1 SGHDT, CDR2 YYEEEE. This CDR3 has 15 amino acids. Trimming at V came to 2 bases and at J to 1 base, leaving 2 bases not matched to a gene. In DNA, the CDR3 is TGTGCCAGCAGCTTTCGGACTAGCGGCCAAGAGACCCAGTACTTC. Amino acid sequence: CASSFRTSGQETQYF.

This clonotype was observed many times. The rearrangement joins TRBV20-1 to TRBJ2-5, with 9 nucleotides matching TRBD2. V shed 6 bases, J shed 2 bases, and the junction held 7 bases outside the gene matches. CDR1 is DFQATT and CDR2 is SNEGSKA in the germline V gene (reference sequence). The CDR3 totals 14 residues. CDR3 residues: CSAGGSGRQETQYF. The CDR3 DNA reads TGCAGTGCCGGGGGTAGCGGGAGACAAGAGACCCAGTACTTC.

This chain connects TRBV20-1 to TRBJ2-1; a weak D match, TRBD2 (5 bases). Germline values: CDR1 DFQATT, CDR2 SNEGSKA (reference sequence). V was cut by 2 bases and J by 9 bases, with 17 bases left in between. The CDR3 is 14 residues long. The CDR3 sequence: CSARPQRAFGEQFF. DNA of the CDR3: TGCAGTGCTAGACCACAGAGGGCTTTCGGTGAGCAGTTCTTC.

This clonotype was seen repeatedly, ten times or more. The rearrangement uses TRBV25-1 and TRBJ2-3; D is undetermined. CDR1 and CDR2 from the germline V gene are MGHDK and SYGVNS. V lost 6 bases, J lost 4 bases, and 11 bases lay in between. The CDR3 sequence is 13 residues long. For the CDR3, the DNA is TGTGCCAGCAGCACCACGGGTGCAGATACGCAGTATTTT. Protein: CASSTTGADTQYF.

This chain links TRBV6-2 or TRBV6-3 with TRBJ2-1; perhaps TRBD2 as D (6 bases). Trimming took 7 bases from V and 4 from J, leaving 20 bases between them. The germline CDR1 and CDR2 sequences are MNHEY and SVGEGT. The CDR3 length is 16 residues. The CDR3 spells CASTNRWLALYNEQFF. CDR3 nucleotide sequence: TGTGCCAGCACTAATAGGTGGCTAGCGCTATACAATGAGCAGTTCTTC.

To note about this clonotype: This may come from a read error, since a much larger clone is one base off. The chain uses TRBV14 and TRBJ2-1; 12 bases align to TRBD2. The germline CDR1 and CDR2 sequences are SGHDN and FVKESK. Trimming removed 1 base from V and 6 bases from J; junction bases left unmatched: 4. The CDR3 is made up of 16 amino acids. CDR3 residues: CASSQGTSGTFNEQFF. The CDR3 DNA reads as TGTGCCAGCAGCCAAGGGACTAGCGGGACCTTCAATGAGCAGTTCTTC. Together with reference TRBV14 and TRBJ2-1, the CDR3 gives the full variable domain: EAGVTQFPSHSVIEKGQTVTLRCDPISGHDNLYWYRRVMGKEIKFLLHFVKESKQDESGMPNNRFLAERTGGTYSTLKVQPAELEDSGVYFCASSQGTSGTFNEQFFGPGTRLTVL.

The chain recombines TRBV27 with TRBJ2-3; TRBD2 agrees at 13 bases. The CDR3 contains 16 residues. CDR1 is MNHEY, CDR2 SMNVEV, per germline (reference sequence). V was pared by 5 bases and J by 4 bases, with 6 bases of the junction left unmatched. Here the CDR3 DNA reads TGTGCCAGCAGTCCGGGACTAGCGGGAATCCCAGATACGCAGTATTTT. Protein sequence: CASSPGLAGIPDTQYF.

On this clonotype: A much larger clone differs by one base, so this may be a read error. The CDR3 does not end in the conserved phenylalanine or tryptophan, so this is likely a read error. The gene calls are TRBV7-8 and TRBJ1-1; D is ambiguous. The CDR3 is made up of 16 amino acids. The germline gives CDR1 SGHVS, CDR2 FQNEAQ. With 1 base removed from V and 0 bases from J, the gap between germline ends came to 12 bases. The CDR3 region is CASSLGADLMNTEAFS. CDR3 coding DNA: TGTGCCAGCAGCTTAGGGGCAGACTTGATGAACACTGAAGCTTTCTCT.